Here is one T cell receptor beta chain with its context. What it binds is unknown. PCR involved 60 Vbeta and 13 Jbeta primers. Measured with immunoSEQ multiplex PCR; TCRdb has only the in-frame clones, and not every one. The data show about 120,000 clones, and the top ten clones hold over 1.5%. With 1 base removed from V and 3 bases from J, the gap between germline ends came to 8 bases. Germline CDR1 and CDR2: MNHEY and SVGAGI. The CDR3 covers 14 residues. These data come from a study of cytomegalovirus exposure and HLA in healthy donors. The study, taken as a whole, reports: Roughly uniform sequencing depth across donors was assumed, possibly incorrectly. In a later analysis, TCR beta V- and J-gene trimming was associated with a missense DCLRE1C variant.

The source material was PBMCs. The chain has TRBV6-5 and TRBJ2-3, with a weak D call TRBD2 (6 bases). The TCR sequence derives from a man younger than 30 in good health and CMV-seronegative. The CDR3 region is CASSYYLATDTQYF. In DNA form, the CDR3 reads TGTGCCAGCAGTTACTATCTAGCGACAGATACGCAGTATTTT.